This record covers a single TCR beta chain. The data belong to a study of CD8+ T cells in alopecia areata. As the sequencing template, cDNA was produced by extracting RNA and reverse transcribing it. Sequencing was performed with immunoSEQ multiplex PCR; in TCRdb, only in-frame clones are kept and a portion is missing. There are 150,000 to 160,000 clones in the sample; less than 65% occur only once, and roughly 19% lies in the top ten. In germline, CDR1 is MNHEY, CDR2 SMNVEV (reference sequence). The CDR3 covers 13 residues. Trimming at V came to 4 bases and at J to 2 bases, leaving 0 bases not matched to a gene.

This specimen was CD8+ T cells sorted from blood, taken at week 0. The source is a human donor with alopecia areata. This rearrangement joins TRBV27 to TRBJ2-5; TRBD1 agrees at 8 bases. The CDR3, as DNA: TGTGCCAGCAGTTGGACAGGGCAAGAGACCCAGTACTTC. Its protein is CASSWTGQETQYF.